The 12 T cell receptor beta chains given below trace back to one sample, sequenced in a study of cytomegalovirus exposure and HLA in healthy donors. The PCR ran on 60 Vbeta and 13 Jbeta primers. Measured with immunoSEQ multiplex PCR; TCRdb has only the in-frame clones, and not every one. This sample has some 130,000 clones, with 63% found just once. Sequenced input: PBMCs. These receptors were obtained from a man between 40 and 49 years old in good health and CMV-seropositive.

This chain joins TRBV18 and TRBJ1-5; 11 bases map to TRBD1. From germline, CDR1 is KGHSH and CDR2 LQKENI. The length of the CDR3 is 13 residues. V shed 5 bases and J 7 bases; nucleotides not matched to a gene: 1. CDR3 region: CASSGDRGQPQHF. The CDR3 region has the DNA TGTGCCAGCTCAGGGGACAGGGGGCAGCCCCAGCATTTT.

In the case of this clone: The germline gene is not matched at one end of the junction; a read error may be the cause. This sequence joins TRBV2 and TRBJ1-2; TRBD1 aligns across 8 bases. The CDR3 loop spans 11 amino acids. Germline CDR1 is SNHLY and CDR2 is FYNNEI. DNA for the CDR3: TGTGCCAGCCGGACCCAGGACAGGGAGGGCTTC. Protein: CASRTQDREGF.

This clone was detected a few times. CDR3 residues: CASSLRTGREEKLFF. The CDR3, as DNA: TGTGCCAGCAGCCTCCGGACAGGGCGCGAGGAAAAACTGTTTTTT. This sequence joins TRBV9 and TRBJ1-4; 8 nucleotides align to TRBD1. The J segment lost 8 bases and the V segment lost 4 bases, leaving 10 bases of the junction unmatched. Germline CDR1 SGDLS, CDR2 YYNGEE. CDR3 size: 15 residues.

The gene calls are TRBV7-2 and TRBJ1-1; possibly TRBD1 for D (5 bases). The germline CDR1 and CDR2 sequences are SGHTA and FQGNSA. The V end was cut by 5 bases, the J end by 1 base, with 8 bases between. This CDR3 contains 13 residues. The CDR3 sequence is CASSRGQNTEAFF. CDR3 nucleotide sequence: TGTGCCAGCAGCAGAGGACAGAACACTGAAGCTTTCTTT.

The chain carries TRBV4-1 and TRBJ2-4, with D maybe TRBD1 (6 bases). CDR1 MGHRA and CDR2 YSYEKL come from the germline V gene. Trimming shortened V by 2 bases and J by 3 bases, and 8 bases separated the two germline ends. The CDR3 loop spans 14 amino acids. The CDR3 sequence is CASSQPRGKNIQYF. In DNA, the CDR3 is TGCGCCAGCAGCCAACCCAGGGGCAAAAACATTCAGTACTTC.

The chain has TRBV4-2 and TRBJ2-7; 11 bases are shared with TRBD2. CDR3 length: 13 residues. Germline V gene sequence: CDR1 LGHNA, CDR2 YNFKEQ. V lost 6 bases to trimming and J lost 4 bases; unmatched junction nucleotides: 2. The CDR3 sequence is CASSLAGGYEQYF. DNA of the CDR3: TGTGCCAGCAGTCTAGCGGGGGGTTACGAGCAGTACTTC.

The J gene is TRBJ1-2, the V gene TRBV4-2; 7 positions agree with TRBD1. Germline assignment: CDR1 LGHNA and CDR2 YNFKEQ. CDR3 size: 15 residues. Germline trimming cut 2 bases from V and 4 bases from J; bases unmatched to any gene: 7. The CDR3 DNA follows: TGTGCCAGCAGCCAACCCCGGGACAGCCTCTATGGCTACACCTTC. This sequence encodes CASSQPRDSLYGYTF.

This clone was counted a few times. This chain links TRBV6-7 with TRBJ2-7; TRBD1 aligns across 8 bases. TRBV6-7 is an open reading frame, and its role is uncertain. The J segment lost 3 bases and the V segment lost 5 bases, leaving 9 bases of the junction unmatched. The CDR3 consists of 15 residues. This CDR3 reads CASSPLRDRFYEQYF. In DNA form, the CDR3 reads TGTGCCAGCAGTCCCCTCCGGGACAGGTTCTACGAGCAGTACTTC.

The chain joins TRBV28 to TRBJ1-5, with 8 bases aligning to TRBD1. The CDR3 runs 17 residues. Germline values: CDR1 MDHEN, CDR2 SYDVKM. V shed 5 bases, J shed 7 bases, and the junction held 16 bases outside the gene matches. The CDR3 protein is CASSPNGGQGAEQPQHF. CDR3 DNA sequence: TGTGCCAGCAGTCCCAATGGGGGCCAGGGGGCGGAGCAGCCCCAGCATTTT.

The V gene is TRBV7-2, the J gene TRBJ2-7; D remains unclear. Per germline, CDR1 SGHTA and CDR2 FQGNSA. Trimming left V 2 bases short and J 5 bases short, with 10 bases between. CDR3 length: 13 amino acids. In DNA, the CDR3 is TGTGCCAGCAGCTTACTTCGCGGCCACGAGCAGTACTTC. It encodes CASSLLRGHEQYF.

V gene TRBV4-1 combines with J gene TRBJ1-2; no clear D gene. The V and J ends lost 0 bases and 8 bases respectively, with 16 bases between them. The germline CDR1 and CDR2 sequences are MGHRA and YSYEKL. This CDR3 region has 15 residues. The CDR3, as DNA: TGCGCCAGCAGCCAAGATTCAGGCCCTGATGTGGGCTACACCTTC. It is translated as CASSQDSGPDVGYTF.

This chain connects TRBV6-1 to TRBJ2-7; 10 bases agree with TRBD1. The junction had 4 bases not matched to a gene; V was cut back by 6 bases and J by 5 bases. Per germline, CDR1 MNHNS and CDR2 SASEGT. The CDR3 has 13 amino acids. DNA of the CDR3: TGTGCCAGCAGGCGACAGGGGGCCAACGAGCAGTACTTC. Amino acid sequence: CASRRQGANEQYF.